The 16 T cell receptor beta chains below all came from one sample that was sequenced in a study of cytomegalovirus exposure and HLA in healthy donors (dated by TCRdb to between 2016 and 2019). To prepare the library, the immunoSEQ multiplex PCR assay was applied. A mixture of 60 forward primers for TCR Vbeta segments and 13 reverse primers for TCR Jbeta segments was used in the multiplex PCR. Sourced from immuneACCESS, this table was stored by TCRdb with only in-frame sequences that have V and J called. A share of the clones is absent; for the studies checked, an unresolved V gene accounts for under half, and the remainder has no known explanation. A total of about 55,000 clones appear in this sample, about four fifths of them only once. More than 1.4% of the sample comes from the top ten. Sequenced material: PBMCs. The origin of the receptors is a female donor in good health and CMV-seronegative.

In this sample, this clone turned up a few times. The chain links TRBV27 to TRBJ1-1, with a weak D call TRBD1 (5 bases). Germline V gene data show CDR1 as MNHEY and CDR2 as SMNVEV (reference sequence). This CDR3 comprises 13 residues. V was trimmed by 6 bases and J by 1 base, leaving 9 bases between them. The CDR3 reads CASSFTGNTEAFF. CDR3 DNA sequence: TGTGCCAGCAGCTTCACAGGGAACACTGAAGCTTTCTTT.

The chain has TRBV12-5 and TRBJ2-7; 10 bases map to TRBD1. Germline V CDR1 and CDR2: LGHNT, FRNRAP. Trimming cost V 8 bases and J 6 bases; bases outside gene matches: 13. This CDR3 is built from 15 residues. The CDR3, as DNA: TGTGCTAGTTCCTATCCAGTTGACAGGGGGCTCGAGCAGTACTTC. The encoded protein is CASSYPVDRGLEQYF.

The rearrangement joins TRBV6-5 to TRBJ2-7; 8 nucleotides match TRBD1. This CDR3 comprises 15 residues. From germline, CDR1 is MNHEY and CDR2 SVGAGI. Trimming took 8 bases from V and 4 from J; bases not matched to a gene: 13. The CDR3 DNA reads TGTGCCAGCGGGTTAATGGTTACAGGGGGGTACGAGCAGTACTTC. It translates to CASGLMVTGGYEQYF.

This rearrangement joins TRBV11-3 to TRBJ1-1, with 10 bases identical to TRBD1. Germline V lookup: CDR1 SGHNT, CDR2 YENEEA. The CDR3 is 16 amino acids. The V and J ends lost 5 bases and 1 base, in that order; junction bases with no gene match: 7. The CDR3 nucleotides are TGTGCCAGCAGCCCCGGGACAGGGGTCGGGAACACTGAAGCTTTCTTT. Protein: CASSPGTGVGNTEAFF.

This clone was seen only a few times. The chain recombines TRBV18 with TRBJ1-4, with TRBD1 matching over 7 bases. Germline CDR1 reads KGHSH; CDR2 reads LQKENI. J was trimmed by 6 bases and V by 6 bases; bases with no gene match: 10. The CDR3 sequence is 15 residues long. The CDR3 DNA follows: TGTGCCAGCTCCCCTGAGGGACAGTTAGATGAAAAACTGTTTTTT. It yields the protein CASSPEGQLDEKLFF.

In this sample, this clone turned up a few times. The chain links TRBV6-5 to TRBJ1-5; TRBD1 aligns across 9 bases. The CDR3 has 14 amino acids. CDR1 and CDR2 from the germline V gene are MNHEY and SVGAGI. V was pared by 2 bases and J by 7 bases, with 3 bases of the junction left unmatched. The CDR3 nucleotides are TGTGCCAGCAGTTACACAGGGGGCGGCCAGCCCCAGCATTTT. Residues: CASSYTGGGQPQHF.

The gene calls are TRBV4-3 and TRBJ1-1; D is perhaps TRBD1 (6 bases). Germline V gene sequence: CDR1 LGHNA, CDR2 YSLEER. The ends were cut back, 0 bases at V and 0 bases at J, with 23 bases in the middle. The CDR3 covers 20 residues. The chain's CDR3 is CASSQDRGAGQSLMNTEAFF. The CDR3 region has the DNA TGCGCCAGCAGCCAAGATCGGGGGGCAGGGCAAAGCCTGATGAACACTGAAGCTTTCTTT.

This chain links TRBV7-2 with TRBJ2-3; 13 positions agree with TRBD2. V trimming: 5 bases; J trimming: 2 bases; junction bases outside the gene matches: 4. This CDR3 is built from 16 residues. Germline values: CDR1 SGHTA, CDR2 FQGNSA. CDR3 DNA: TGTGCCAGCAGCCGAACTAGCGGGGGGGTCACAGATACGCAGTATTTT. Translated: CASSRTSGGVTDTQYF.

This sequence joins TRBV7-9 and TRBJ1-4; 8 nucleotides match TRBD1. V lost 4 bases to trimming and J lost 8 bases; unmatched junction nucleotides: 3. Germline-derived CDR1 and CDR2 are SEHNR and FQNEAQ (reference sequence). This CDR3 contains 13 residues. The CDR3 nucleotides read TGTGCCAGCAGCTACGACAGGGGAGAAAAACTGTTTTTT. This sequence encodes CASSYDRGEKLFF. The complete variable domain, with remaining parts taken from reference TRBV7-9 and TRBJ1-4, reads DTGVSQNPRHKITKRGQNVTFRCDPISEHNRLYWYRQTLGQGPEFLTYFQNEAQLEKSRLLSDRFSAERPKGSFSTLEIQRTEQGDSAMYLCASSYDRGEKLFFGSGTQLSVL.

This sequence joins TRBV13 and TRBJ1-2; D is unclear. The germline V gene has CDR1 PRHDT and CDR2 FYEKMQ (reference sequence). The ends were cut back, 1 base at V and 6 bases at J, with 15 bases in the middle. CDR3 length equals 15 residues. The DNA of the CDR3 is TGTGCCAGCAGCTTAGTCCGGGGAAGGTTAAATGGCTACACCTTC. Amino acids: CASSLVRGRLNGYTF.

This chain links TRBV6-5 with TRBJ2-6; TRBD1 matches 7 bases. The CDR3 has 15 amino acids. Trimming took 2 bases from V and 2 from J; bases not matched to a gene: 0. The germline gives CDR1 MNHEY, CDR2 SVGAGI. The CDR3, as DNA: TGTGCCAGCAGTTACAGGGGGCCTGGGGCCAACGTCCTGACTTTC. It translates to CASSYRGPGANVLTF.

The CDR3 here is CASSLVAGAPYTEAFF. The CDR3 region has the DNA TGTGCCAGCAGCTTGGTGGCAGGGGCCCCTTACACTGAAGCTTTCTTT. The genes are TRBV5-5 and TRBJ1-1, with D maybe TRBD1 (6 bases). Germline CDR1 reads SGHKS; CDR2 reads YYEKEE (reference sequence). There are 16 residues in the CDR3. V lost 0 bases to trimming and J lost 3 bases, with 15 bases between them. Together with reference TRBV5-5 and TRBJ1-1, the CDR3 gives the full variable domain: DAGVTQSPTHLIKTRGQQVTLRCSPISGHKSVSWYQQVLGQGPQFIFQYYEKEERGRGNFPDRFSARQFPNYSSELNVNALLLGDSALYLCASSLVAGAPYTEAFFGQGTRLTVV.

This clone came up a few times. V gene TRBV7-2 combines with J gene TRBJ2-2, with D tentatively TRBD2 (5 bases). This CDR3 spans 15 amino acids. V was shortened by 1 base and J by 5 bases, with 11 bases between the two germline ends. Germline V lookup: CDR1 SGHTA, CDR2 FQGNSA. CDR3 loop: CASSLGLAETGELFF. The CDR3 DNA sequence: TGTGCCAGCAGCTTAGGTCTAGCTGAAACCGGGGAGCTGTTTTTT.

V and J are TRBV19 and TRBJ2-1; 11 nucleotides line up with TRBD1. The germline V gene has CDR1 LNHDA and CDR2 SQIVND (reference sequence). The CDR3 runs to 14 residues. With V trimmed by 7 bases and J by 8 bases, 7 bases remained unmatched. The CDR3 nucleotides read TGTGCCAGTACGGGACAGGGGGGAATCTATGAGCAGTTCTTC. This sequence encodes CASTGQGGIYEQFF.

The rearrangement links TRBV30 to TRBJ2-3; TRBD2 matches 9 bases. V dropped 5 bases and J dropped 6; count of bases not matched to a gene: 15. The CDR3 spans 16 residues. From germline, CDR1 is GTSNPN and CDR2 SVGIG (reference sequence). The DNA of the CDR3 is TGTGCCTGGCCTCCCGGGAGTCTAGCGGGAAGGGATACGCAGTATTTT. It translates to CAWPPGSLAGRDTQYF.

This chain links TRBV9 with TRBJ1-6; no clear D gene. V was clipped by 0 bases and J by 9 bases, with 13 bases between them. This CDR3 has 15 amino acids. Germline V gives CDR1 SGDLS, CDR2 YYNGEE. CDR3 loop: CASSVVEGSGSPLHF. Written as DNA, the CDR3 is TGTGCCAGCAGCGTAGTGGAAGGAAGCGGTTCACCCCTCCACTTT. Full variable domain (remainder filled in from reference TRBV9 and TRBJ1-6): DSGVTQTPKHLITATGQRVTLRCSPRSGDLSVYWYQQSLDQGLQFLIQYYNGEERAKGNILERFSAQQFPDLHSELNLSSLELGDSALYFCASSVVEGSGSPLHFGNGTRLTVT.